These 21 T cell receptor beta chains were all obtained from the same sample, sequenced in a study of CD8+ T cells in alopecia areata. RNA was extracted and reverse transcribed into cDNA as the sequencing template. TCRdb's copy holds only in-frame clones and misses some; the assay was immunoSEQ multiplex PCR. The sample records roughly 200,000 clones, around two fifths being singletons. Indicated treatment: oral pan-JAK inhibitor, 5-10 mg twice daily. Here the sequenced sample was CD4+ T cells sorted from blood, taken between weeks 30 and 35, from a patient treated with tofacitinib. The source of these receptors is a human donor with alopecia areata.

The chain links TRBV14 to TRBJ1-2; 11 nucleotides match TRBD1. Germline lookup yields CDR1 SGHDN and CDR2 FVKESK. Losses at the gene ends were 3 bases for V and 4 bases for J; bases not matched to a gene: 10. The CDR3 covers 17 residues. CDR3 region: CASSQGQGVPIIYGYTF. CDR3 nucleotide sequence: TGTGCCAGCAGCCAGGGACAGGGGGTCCCTATAATCTATGGCTACACCTTC.

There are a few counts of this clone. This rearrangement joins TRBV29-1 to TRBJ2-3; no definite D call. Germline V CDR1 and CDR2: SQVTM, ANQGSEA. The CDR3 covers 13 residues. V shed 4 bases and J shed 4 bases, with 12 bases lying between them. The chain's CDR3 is CSVVVDLADTQYF. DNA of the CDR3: TGCAGCGTTGTGGTCGACTTGGCAGATACGCAGTATTTT.

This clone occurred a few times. CDR3 in DNA: TGTGCCTGGAGGTTAGGGGACTTCACAGATACGCAGTATTTT. This translates into CAWRLGDFTDTQYF. This chain links TRBV30 with TRBJ2-3; tentatively, D is TRBD2 (6 bases). CDR3 length equals 14 residues. Germline CDR1 reads GTSNPN; CDR2 reads SVGIG (reference sequence). V was shortened by 3 bases and J by 2 bases, with 12 bases between the two germline ends.

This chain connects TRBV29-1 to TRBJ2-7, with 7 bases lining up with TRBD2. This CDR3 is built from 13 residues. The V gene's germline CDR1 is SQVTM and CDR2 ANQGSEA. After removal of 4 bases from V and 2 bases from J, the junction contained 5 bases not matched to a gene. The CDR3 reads CSVVQRGTYEQYF. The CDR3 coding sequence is TGCAGCGTTGTCCAGCGGGGAACCTACGAGCAGTACTTC.

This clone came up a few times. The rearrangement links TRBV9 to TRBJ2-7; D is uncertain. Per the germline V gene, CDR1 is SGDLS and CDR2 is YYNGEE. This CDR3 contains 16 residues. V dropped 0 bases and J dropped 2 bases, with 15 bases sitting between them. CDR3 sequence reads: CASSVVDSGPAYEQYF. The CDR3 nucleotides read TGTGCCAGCAGCGTAGTAGATTCCGGGCCGGCCTACGAGCAGTACTTC.

This CDR3 is CASSPKPRLAGVGNEQFF. As DNA, the CDR3 is TGTGCCAGCAGCCCAAAACCCCGGCTAGCGGGTGTTGGGAATGAGCAGTTCTTC. The chain combines TRBV7-9 with TRBJ2-1; TRBD2 matches 8 bases. CDR1 is SEHNR and CDR2 is FQNEAQ in the germline V gene (reference sequence). This CDR3 has 18 amino acids. After removal of 5 bases from V and 7 bases from J, the junction contained 19 bases not matched to a gene.

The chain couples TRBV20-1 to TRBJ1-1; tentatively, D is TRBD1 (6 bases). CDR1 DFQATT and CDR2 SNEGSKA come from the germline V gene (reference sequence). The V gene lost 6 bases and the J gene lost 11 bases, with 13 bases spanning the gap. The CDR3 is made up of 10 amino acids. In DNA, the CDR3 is TGCAGTGCGATTCAGGGGTGGGCTTTCTTT. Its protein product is CSAIQGWAFF.

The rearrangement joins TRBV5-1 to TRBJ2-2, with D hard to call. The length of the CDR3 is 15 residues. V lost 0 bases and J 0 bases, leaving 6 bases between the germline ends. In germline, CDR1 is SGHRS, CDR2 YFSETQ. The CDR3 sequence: CASSLGPSNTGELFF. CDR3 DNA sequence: TGCGCCAGCAGCTTGGGGCCCTCGAACACCGGGGAGCTGTTTTTT. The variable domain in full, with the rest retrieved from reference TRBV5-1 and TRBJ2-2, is KAGVTQTPRYLIKTRGQQVTLSCSPISGHRSVSWYQQTPGQGLQFLFEYFSETQRNKGNFPGRFSGRQFSNSRSEMNVSTLELGDSALYLCASSLGPSNTGELFFGEGSRLTVL.

The CDR3 protein is CASSARRGSDTQYF. The CDR3 DNA is TGTGCCAGCAGCGCCCGGAGGGGTTCAGATACGCAGTATTTT. The chain combines TRBV9 with TRBJ2-3; TRBD2 is a possible D gene (6 bases). Trimming pared 3 bases from V and 4 bases from J, leaving 12 bases between. Germline CDR1 reads SGDLS; CDR2 reads YYNGEE. This CDR3 contains 14 residues.

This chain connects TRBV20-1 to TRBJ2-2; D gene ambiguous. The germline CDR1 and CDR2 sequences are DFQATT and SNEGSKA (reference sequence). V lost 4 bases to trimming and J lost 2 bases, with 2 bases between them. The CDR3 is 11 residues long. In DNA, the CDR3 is TGCAGTGCTACAAACACCGGGGAGCTGTTTTTT. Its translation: CSATNTGELFF.

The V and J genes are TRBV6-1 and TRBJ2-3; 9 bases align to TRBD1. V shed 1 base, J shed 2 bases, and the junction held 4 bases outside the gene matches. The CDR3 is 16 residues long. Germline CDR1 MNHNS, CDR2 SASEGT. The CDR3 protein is CASSEDRGLNTDTQYF. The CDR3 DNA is TGTGCCAGCAGTGAAGACAGGGGGCTTAACACAGATACGCAGTATTTT.

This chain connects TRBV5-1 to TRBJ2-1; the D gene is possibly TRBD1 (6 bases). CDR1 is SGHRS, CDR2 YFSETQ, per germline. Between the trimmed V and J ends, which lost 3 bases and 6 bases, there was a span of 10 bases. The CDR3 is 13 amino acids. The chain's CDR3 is CASSYRTVNEQFF. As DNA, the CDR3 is TGCGCCAGCAGCTACAGGACAGTCAATGAGCAGTTCTTC.

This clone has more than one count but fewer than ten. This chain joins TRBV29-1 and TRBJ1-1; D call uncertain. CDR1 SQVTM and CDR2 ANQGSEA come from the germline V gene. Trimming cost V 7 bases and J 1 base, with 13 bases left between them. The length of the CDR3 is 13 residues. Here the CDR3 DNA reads TGCAGCGATCGGGTGACCGGGAACACTGAAGCTTTCTTT. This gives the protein CSDRVTGNTEAFF.

Written as DNA, the CDR3 is TGCGCCAGCAGCTTCGGCCAGCTAGCGGGGTTAAGGGAGCAGTTCTTC. Its protein product is CASSFGQLAGLREQFF. The chain employs TRBV5-1 and TRBJ2-1, with 9 bases lining up with TRBD2. The CDR3 runs to 16 residues. Germline CDR1 and CDR2: SGHRS and YFSETQ. The V segment lost 2 bases and the J segment 10 bases; nucleotides outside the gene matches: 13.

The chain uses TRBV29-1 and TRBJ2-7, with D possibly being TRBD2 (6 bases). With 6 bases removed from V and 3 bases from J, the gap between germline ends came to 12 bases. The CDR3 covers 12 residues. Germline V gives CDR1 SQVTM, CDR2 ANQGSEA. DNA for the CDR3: TGCAGCGTCAGACCGGGAGACTACGAGCAGTACTTC. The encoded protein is CSVRPGDYEQYF.

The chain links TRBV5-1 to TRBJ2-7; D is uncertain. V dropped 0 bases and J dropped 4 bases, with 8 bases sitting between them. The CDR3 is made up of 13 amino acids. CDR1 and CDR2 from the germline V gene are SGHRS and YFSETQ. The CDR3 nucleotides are TGCGCCAGCAGCTTGGTTGTGTCGTACGAGCAGTACTTC. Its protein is CASSLVVSYEQYF.

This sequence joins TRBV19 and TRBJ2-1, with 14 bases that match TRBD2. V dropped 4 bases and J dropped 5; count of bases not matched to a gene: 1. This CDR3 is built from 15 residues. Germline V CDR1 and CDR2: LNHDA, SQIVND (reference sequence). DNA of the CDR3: TGTGCCAGTAGTAGGGGACTAGCGGGAGACAATGAGCAGTTCTTC. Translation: CASSRGLAGDNEQFF.

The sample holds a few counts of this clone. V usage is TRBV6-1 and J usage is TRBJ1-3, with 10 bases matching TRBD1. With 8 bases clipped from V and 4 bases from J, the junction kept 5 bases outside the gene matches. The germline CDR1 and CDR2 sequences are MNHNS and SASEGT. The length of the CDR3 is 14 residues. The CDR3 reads CASRRTGGGNTIYF. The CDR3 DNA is TGTGCCAGCCGGCGGACAGGGGGAGGAAACACCATATATTTT.

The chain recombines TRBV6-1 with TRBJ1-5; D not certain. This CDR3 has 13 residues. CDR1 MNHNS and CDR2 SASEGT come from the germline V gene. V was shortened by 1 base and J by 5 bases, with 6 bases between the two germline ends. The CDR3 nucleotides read TGTGCCAGCAGTGAAGTCCTCTATCAGCCCCAGCATTTT. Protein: CASSEVLYQPQHF.

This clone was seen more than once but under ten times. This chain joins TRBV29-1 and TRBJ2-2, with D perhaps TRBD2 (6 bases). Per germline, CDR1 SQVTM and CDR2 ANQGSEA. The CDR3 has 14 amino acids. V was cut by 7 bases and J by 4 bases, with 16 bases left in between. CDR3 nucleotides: TGCAGCGCACTAGCTCCGGGCCCCACCGGGGAGCTGTTTTTT. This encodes CSALAPGPTGELFF.

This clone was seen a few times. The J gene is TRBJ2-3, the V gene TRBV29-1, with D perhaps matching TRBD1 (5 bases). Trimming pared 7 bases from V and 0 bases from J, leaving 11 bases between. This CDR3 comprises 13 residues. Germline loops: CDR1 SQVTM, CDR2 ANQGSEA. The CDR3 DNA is TGCAGCGATGCGACAGAGAGCACAGATACGCAGTATTTT. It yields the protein CSDATESTDTQYF.